The present TCR beta chain was sequenced within a study of CD8 T cells in ankylosing spondylitis. TCRdb re-analysed the 5' RACE reads in MiXCR, keeping a single row per CDR3 protein. The sample consists of 40,000 or so distinct CDR3 sequences, 9.5% to 11% of them appearing once. Trimming took 0 bases from V and 7 from J; bases not matched to a gene: 4. The CDR3 covers 14 residues. Looked up from germline, CDR1 is SGHRS and CDR2 is YFSETQ. This clonotype was counted only a few times. What was sequenced was blood, either unsorted or a sorted T cell fraction (not recorded which). The sequence came from a male donor with ankylosing spondylitis or in good health (not recorded which). The chain carries TRBV5-1 and TRBJ1-5; 7 bases map to TRBD1. The CDR3 DNA is TGCGCCAGCAGCTTGGTTCAGGGGGACCAGCCCCAGCATTTT. Translated: CASSLVQGDQPQHF.